Following are 29 T cell receptor beta chains from one sample sequenced in a study of shared clonotypes between healthy human individuals. TCRdb's table, derived via immunoSEQ multiplex PCR, lists solely in-frame clones and lacks some. The sample consists of about 510,000 clones, 60% to 80% of them appearing once. Sequencing was carried out using PBMCs. These receptors originate from a woman between 40 and 55 years old in good health. Some clones in this sample may be carry-over from other donors' samples.

The chain links TRBV9 to TRBJ2-3; 12 positions match TRBD2. In germline, CDR1 is SGDLS, CDR2 YYNGEE. This CDR3 is built from 16 residues. V shed 4 bases and J 5 bases; nucleotides not matched to a gene: 8. CDR3 DNA: TGTGCCAGCAGCATGACTAGCGGGAGAAGTATAGATACGCAGTATTTT. It encodes CASSMTSGRSIDTQYF.

Here the CDR3 reads CASSKQGAQETQYF. The CDR3 nucleotides read TGCGCCAGCAGCAAACAGGGGGCTCAAGAGACCCAGTACTTC. The chain is built from TRBV5-1 and TRBJ2-5, with 9 nucleotides matching TRBD1. The germline gives CDR1 SGHRS, CDR2 YFSETQ. This CDR3 spans 14 amino acids. The V and J ends lost 4 bases and 2 bases, in that order; junction bases with no gene match: 3.

The V gene is TRBV5-1, the J gene TRBJ2-7; D not certain. The germline V gene encodes CDR1 SGHRS and CDR2 YFSETQ. The CDR3 extends over 14 amino acids. The ends were cut back, 4 bases at V and 0 bases at J, with 11 bases in the middle. The CDR3 region is CASSGSVVSYEQYF. The CDR3 DNA reads TGCGCCAGCAGCGGCTCAGTCGTCTCCTACGAGCAGTACTTC.

A few counts support this clone. Additional DNA sequences in this sample encode the identical CDR3. This CDR3 reads CASSPYTSGAYNEQFF. The DNA for the CDR3 is TGTGCCAGCAGTCCGTATACTAGCGGGGCCTACAATGAGCAGTTCTTC. The rearrangement joins TRBV27 to TRBJ2-1; 10 bases are a match to TRBD2. This CDR3 region has 16 residues. Germline V gene sequence: CDR1 MNHEY, CDR2 SMNVEV (reference sequence). V was clipped by 5 bases and J by 2 bases; unmatched bases: 6.

This chain connects TRBV27 to TRBJ2-3; 12 bases align to TRBD2. This CDR3 spans 15 amino acids. The germline V gene encodes CDR1 MNHEY and CDR2 SMNVEV (reference sequence). Trimming at V came to 6 bases and at J to 6 bases, leaving 7 bases not matched to a gene. CDR3 coding DNA: TGTGCCAGCAGGGCTAGCGGGAGGGCCGGGGATACGCAGTATTTT. This translates into CASRASGRAGDTQYF.

This chain joins TRBV5-1 and TRBJ1-1; no clear D gene. The CDR3 loop spans 13 amino acids. Germline CDR1 is SGHRS and CDR2 is YFSETQ. V shed 4 bases and J shed 2 bases, with 9 bases lying between them. The CDR3 reads CASSPSKNTEAFF. CDR3 coding DNA: TGCGCCAGCAGCCCATCAAAAAACACTGAAGCTTTCTTT.

This chain joins TRBV29-1 and TRBJ2-1; D is perhaps TRBD1 (5 bases). V lost 6 bases and J lost 5, with 17 bases in between. Per germline, CDR1 SQVTM and CDR2 ANQGSEA. The CDR3 is 14 residues long. The CDR3 bases are TGCAGCGTCCACCCGGGCAGGGCCAACAATGAGCAGTTCTTC. Translating gives CSVHPGRANNEQFF.

V usage is TRBV7-8 and J usage is TRBJ1-5; no firm D call. Between the trimmed V and J ends, which lost 1 base and 7 bases, there was a span of 14 bases. This CDR3 contains 15 residues. Germline V gene data show CDR1 as SGHVS and CDR2 as FQNEAQ. CDR3 coding DNA: TGTGCCAGCAGCTTAGGGTTGGGTAGCCGCCAGCCCCAGCATTTT. Its protein is CASSLGLGSRQPQHF.

This clone has just one count. Additional DNA sequences in this sample encode the identical CDR3. This chain links TRBV6-5 with TRBJ2-2, with D hard to call. The V and J ends lost 5 bases and 4 bases respectively, with 2 bases between them. CDR1 and CDR2 (germline): MNHEY, SVGAGI. The CDR3 extends over 11 amino acids. CDR3 amino acids: CASSTTGELFF. CDR3 coding DNA: TGTGCCAGCAGTACCACCGGGGAGCTGTTTTTT.

The chain employs TRBV11-2 and TRBJ2-5; 8 nucleotides line up with TRBD1. TRBJ2-7 matches the DNA end more closely, so the J call is doubtful. CDR1 is SGHAT, CDR2 FQNNGV, per germline. The CDR3 loop spans 14 amino acids. The CDR3 DNA sequence: TGTGCCAGCAGCTTTTACAGGGGGACCTACGAGCAGTACTTC. This gives the protein CASSFYRGTYEQYF.

The chain links TRBV19 to TRBJ1-5, with D possibly being TRBD1 (6 bases). Trimming removed 3 bases at V and 3 bases at J, with 15 bases between. Per germline, CDR1 LNHDA and CDR2 SQIVND (reference sequence). The CDR3 sequence is 16 residues long. The CDR3 spells CASSMLPGALNQPQHF. The DNA for the CDR3 is TGTGCCAGTAGTATGCTCCCAGGGGCCCTCAATCAGCCCCAGCATTTT.

The chain employs TRBV27 and TRBJ2-3; 7 nucleotides line up with TRBD1. Germline V gives CDR1 MNHEY, CDR2 SMNVEV (reference sequence). V lost 6 bases, J lost 2 bases, and 8 bases stayed unmatched. CDR3 length: 15 amino acids. The DNA of the CDR3 is TGTGCCAGCAGCCCACAGGGGCAGATCACAGATACGCAGTATTTT. Its translation: CASSPQGQITDTQYF.

Comments on this clone: Germline and junction disagree at one end, which may indicate a read error. The V gene is TRBV29-1, the J gene TRBJ2-3; weak D call: TRBD1 (6 bases). CDR3 length: 13 residues. Germline V CDR1 and CDR2: SQVTM, ANQGSEA. This CDR3 reads CSVGGGGTDMQYF. Here the CDR3 DNA reads TGCAGCGTTGGGGGTGGGGGCACAGATATGCAGTATTTT.

A few counts support this clone. The chain carries TRBV28 and TRBJ1-2; D is perhaps TRBD1 (6 bases). Germline V lookup: CDR1 MDHEN, CDR2 SYDVKM. CDR3 length: 14 amino acids. Trimming stripped 6 bases from V and 4 bases from J, with 15 bases between. The chain's CDR3 is CASRLPGGSYGYTF. CDR3 nucleotide sequence: TGTGCCAGCAGGCTCCCCGGGGGCAGCTATGGCTACACCTTC.

The chain carries TRBV11-2 and TRBJ2-5; D is unresolved. The CDR3 totals 15 residues. V was pared by 0 bases and J by 2 bases, with 10 bases between. CDR1 is SGHAT, CDR2 FQNNGV, per germline. CDR3: CASSLDGEAQETQYF. CDR3 nucleotide sequence: TGTGCCAGCAGCTTAGATGGTGAAGCACAAGAGACCCAGTACTTC.

This chain links TRBV5-1 with TRBJ1-5, with D uncertain. Germline V gene lookup returns CDR1 SGHRS and CDR2 YFSETQ. The CDR3 contains 16 residues. Deletions cut 0 bases from V and 6 bases from J, with 16 bases between. CDR3 nucleotides: TGCGCCAGCAGCTTGGGCCTCGGGGAGGGCAGTCAGCCCCAGCATTTT. Its translation: CASSLGLGEGSQPQHF.

This clone turned up a few times. The chain uses TRBV6-5 and TRBJ2-7, with 7 bases that match TRBD1. This CDR3 has 15 amino acids. The junction had 9 bases not matched to a gene; V was cut back by 5 bases and J by 2 bases. Per the germline V gene, CDR1 is MNHEY and CDR2 is SVGAGI. CDR3 in amino acids: CASSRTGTETYEQYF. The CDR3 region has the DNA TGTGCCAGCAGTCGTACCGGGACAGAGACCTACGAGCAGTACTTC.

This clone appeared a few times. This chain's CDR3 is CASSLEAGVVNEQFF. In nucleotides, the CDR3 is TGTGCCAGCAGCTTAGAGGCGGGAGTGGTTAATGAGCAGTTCTTC. The rearrangement joins TRBV7-8 to TRBJ2-1; 7 bases align to TRBD2. Germline CDR1 reads SGHVS; CDR2 reads FQNEAQ. Trimming took 1 base from V and 7 from J; bases not matched to a gene: 7. The CDR3 has 15 residues.

This chain joins TRBV18 and TRBJ1-1; D gene uncertain. The CDR3 is made up of 13 amino acids. Germline V gene sequence: CDR1 KGHSH, CDR2 LQKENI. Trimming cost V 3 bases and J 1 base, with 6 bases left between them. This chain's CDR3 is CASSPTQNTEAFF. The CDR3 coding sequence is TGTGCCAGCTCACCGACCCAGAACACTGAAGCTTTCTTT. Based on the CDR3 plus reference TRBV18 and TRBJ1-1, the full variable domain is NAGVMQNPRHLVRRRGQEARLRCSPMKGHSHVYWYRQLPEEGLKFMVYLQKENIIDESGMPKERFSAEFPKEGPSILRIQQVVRGDSAAYFCASSPTQNTEAFFGQGTRLTVV.

The rearrangement uses TRBV10-3 and TRBJ2-7; weak D call: TRBD1 (6 bases). The V end lost 11 bases, the J end lost 9 bases, and 29 bases lay between the germline ends. Per germline, CDR1 ENHRY and CDR2 SYGVKD. CDR3 length: 15 residues. DNA of the CDR3: TGTGCCGCTCAAGGGGACACAGGGACCTTATCGGGGCAGTACTTC. Encoded protein: CAAQGDTGTLSGQYF.

The chain joins TRBV11-2 to TRBJ2-3; tentative D call: TRBD1 (5 bases). CDR1 and CDR2 from the germline V gene are SGHAT and FQNNGV. Trimming shortened V by 6 bases and J by 3 bases, and 13 bases separated the two germline ends. CDR3 size: 14 residues. The CDR3 sequence: CASREAGQTDTQYF. The CDR3 DNA reads as TGTGCCAGCAGGGAAGCAGGACAAACAGATACGCAGTATTTT.

As DNA, the CDR3 is TGTGCCAGCAGTTACTCAGAGGAGACAGATACGCAGTATTTT. Residues: CASSYSEETDTQYF. The rearrangement uses TRBV6-5 and TRBJ2-3, with D uncertain. Looked up from germline, CDR1 is MNHEY and CDR2 is SVGAGI. CDR3 length equals 14 residues. The ends were cut back, 0 bases at V and 3 bases at J, with 7 bases in the middle.

The gene calls are TRBV9 and TRBJ2-3, with 10 bases fitting TRBD2. With 5 bases clipped from V and 2 bases from J, the junction kept 20 bases outside the gene matches. The CDR3 loop spans 20 amino acids. Per germline, CDR1 SGDLS and CDR2 YYNGEE. In DNA form, the CDR3 reads TGTGCCAGCAGTTGGGGGCTGGGGGCTAGCGGGAGTTCTGACACAGATACGCAGTATTTT. Amino acids: CASSWGLGASGSSDTDTQYF.

This clone has just a few counts. The rearrangement uses TRBV7-2 and TRBJ2-1; no definite D call. This CDR3 comprises 13 residues. CDR1 and CDR2 from the germline V gene are SGHTA and FQGNSA. V was shortened by 1 base and J by 6 bases, with 7 bases between the two germline ends. In nucleotides, the CDR3 is TGTGCCAGCAGCTTAGTAAGGAGCAATGAGCAGTTCTTC. It yields the protein CASSLVRSNEQFF.

The rearrangement joins TRBV7-3 to TRBJ2-1; unclear D gene. Germline values: CDR1 SGHTA, CDR2 FQGTGA. The CDR3 consists of 14 residues. Trimming shortened V by 0 bases and J by 6 bases, and 9 bases separated the two germline ends. CDR3 DNA: TGTGCCAGCAGCTTAACGTACGGTGCCAATGAGCAGTTCTTC. Protein sequence: CASSLTYGANEQFF.

In DNA form, the CDR3 reads TGTGCCAGCAGTTTGGAGGGCGCAGATACGCAGTATTTT. Amino acid sequence: CASSLEGADTQYF. V is TRBV28 and J is TRBJ2-3; perhaps TRBD2 as D (6 bases). Trimming shortened V by 3 bases and J by 4 bases, and 8 bases separated the two germline ends. This CDR3 has 13 residues. Germline values: CDR1 MDHEN, CDR2 SYDVKM.

The chain combines TRBV27 with TRBJ1-1, with a weak D call TRBD1 (6 bases). Trimming shortened V by 5 bases and J by 4 bases, and 14 bases separated the two germline ends. Germline V CDR1 and CDR2: MNHEY, SMNVEV (reference sequence). The CDR3 totals 14 residues. CDR3 sequence reads: CASSVQGLFTEAFF. CDR3 coding DNA: TGTGCCAGCAGTGTACAGGGTTTGTTCACTGAAGCTTTCTTT.

The V and J genes are TRBV5-4 and TRBJ2-5; D is undetermined. The J call may be wrong; the DNA end is better matched by TRBJ2-7. The V gene's germline CDR1 is SGHNT and CDR2 YYREEE (reference sequence). This CDR3 is built from 14 residues. The CDR3 region is CASSADWSSYEQYF. DNA for the CDR3: TGTGCCAGCAGCGCAGACTGGAGCTCCTACGAGCAGTACTTC.

As to this clone: Other DNA sequences in this sample translate to the same CDR3. The chain uses TRBV5-1 and TRBJ2-2; unclear D gene. CDR3 size: 15 residues. V dropped 0 bases and J dropped 0 bases, with 6 bases sitting between them. In germline, CDR1 is SGHRS, CDR2 YFSETQ. In DNA form, the CDR3 reads TGCGCCAGCAGCTTGGGGGATCCGAACACCGGGGAGCTGTTTTTT. This translates into CASSLGDPNTGELFF.